This TCR beta chain is from a study of T cell repertoires in cytomegalovirus infection. Whole-study context: TCR beta signatures that were public indicated CMV infection and matching HLA type.

Study-level findings and limits: The ex vivo response was dominated by HLA-C-restricted CMV-specific TCR beta clonotypes. Identification of carriers of CMV plus the relevant HLA was performed using cumulative public TCR beta family frequency.

To note about this clonotype: Its antigen is currently unknown.

One entry per CDR3 protein results from TCRdb running MiXCR on the reads. The sample has more than 45,000 distinct CDR3 sequences, approximately 36% seen once. The germline V and J ends were trimmed by 2 bases and 7 bases, with 17 bases remaining between them. This CDR3 contains 14 residues. The germline CDR1 and CDR2 sequences are DFQATT and SNEGSKA (reference sequence). Sequencing was performed on PBMCs, sequenced either directly or after in vitro stimulation (not recorded which). The chain links TRBV20-1 to TRBJ1-1, with D uncertain. The source of this sequence is a human donor in good health (CMV status not recorded). Some clones in this sample may be carry-over from other donors' samples. In nucleotides, the CDR3 is TGCAGTGCTAGAACAGAGACTGGGAAGGGTGAAGCTTTCTTT. Encoded protein: CSARTETGKGEAFF.